The 21 T cell receptor beta chains below come from one sample, sequenced in a study of beta chain features in type 1 diabetes. Reverse transcription of all isolated RNA meant that expressed TCRB transcripts were sequenced. Profiling relied on immunoSEQ multiplex PCR, and the TCRdb table lists in-frame clones only, not all of them. Counted here are hundreds of thousands of clones, about an eighth occurring once; the ten biggest clones make up 0.045% to 0.06%. The source material was naive CD4+ T cells from blood. All receptors derive from a young woman in good health.

The chain couples TRBV6-5 to TRBJ2-5, with D unclear. Per the germline V gene, CDR1 is MNHEY and CDR2 is SVGAGI. The V gene lost 2 bases and the J gene lost 5 bases, with 12 bases spanning the gap. The CDR3 has 14 residues. The CDR3 is CASSYQRTTETQYF. For the CDR3, the DNA is TGTGCCAGCAGTTACCAGCGAACGACCGAGACCCAGTACTTC.

In this sample, this clone turned up a few times. The chain is built from TRBV29-1 and TRBJ1-4; D ambiguous. The CDR3 runs to 13 residues. Germline CDR1 SQVTM, CDR2 ANQGSEA. The germline V and J ends were trimmed by 5 bases and 3 bases, with 10 bases remaining between them. This CDR3 is CSVTFRANEKLFF. CDR3 DNA sequence: TGCAGCGTTACCTTCCGGGCTAATGAAAAACTGTTTTTT.

V is TRBV29-1 and J is TRBJ2-3; 7 bases fit TRBD1. Per germline, CDR1 SQVTM and CDR2 ANQGSEA. J lost 5 bases, V lost 3 bases, and 5 bases had no gene match. The CDR3 is made up of 13 amino acids. CDR3 nucleotides: TGCAGCGTTGATAGGGGGCATAGAGATACGCAGTATTTT. It codes for CSVDRGHRDTQYF.

The chain is built from TRBV11-3 and TRBJ2-2, with D unresolved. CDR3 length: 14 amino acids. Deletions cut 2 bases from V and 4 bases from J, with 8 bases between. Germline values: CDR1 SGHNT, CDR2 YENEEA. The CDR3 here is CASSLRQGTGELFF. The CDR3 DNA sequence: TGTGCCAGCAGCTTAAGGCAAGGCACCGGGGAGCTGTTTTTT.

Only a few counts were recorded for this clone. This CDR3 is CARTAHMNTEAFF. CDR3 nucleotide sequence: TGTGCCAGAACAGCTCACATGAACACTGAAGCTTTCTTT. This chain connects TRBV2 to TRBJ1-1, with D uncertain. V gave up 9 bases and J gave up 0 bases, with 11 bases separating them. Germline V gene data show CDR1 as SNHLY and CDR2 as FYNNEI. There are 13 residues in the CDR3. Complete variable domain (other parts from reference TRBV2 and TRBJ1-1): EPEVTQTPSHQVTQMGQEVILRCVPISNHLYFYWYRQILGQKVEFLVSFYNNEISEKSEIFDDQFSVERPDGSNFTLKIRSTKLEDSAMYFCARTAHMNTEAFFGQGTRLTVV.

CDR3 protein: CASFPGTDTQYF. CDR3 DNA sequence: TGTGCCAGCTTCCCAGGGACAGATACGCAGTATTTT. The chain uses TRBV9 and TRBJ2-3; a possible D gene is TRBD1 (5 bases). CDR3 size: 12 residues. The V gene lost 7 bases and the J gene lost 3 bases, with 9 bases spanning the gap. CDR1 is SGDLS, CDR2 YYNGEE, per germline.

This rearrangement joins TRBV15 to TRBJ2-3; D may be TRBD2 (7 bases). Per the germline V gene, CDR1 is LNHNV and CDR2 is YYDKDF (reference sequence). This CDR3 is built from 15 residues. Trimming stripped 0 bases from V and 4 bases from J, with 11 bases between. CDR3 nucleotides: TGTGCCACCAGCAGAGATGTAGGGGGGGCAGATACGCAGTATTTT. Its translation: CATSRDVGGADTQYF.

In its sample, this clone was seen a few times. The J gene is TRBJ1-2, the V gene TRBV20-1; D perhaps matches TRBD1 (5 bases). CDR1 is DFQATT, CDR2 SNEGSKA, per germline (reference sequence). Trimming pared 7 bases from V and 2 bases from J, leaving 8 bases between. The CDR3 is 11 residues long. The CDR3 coding sequence is TGCAGTGGTGAGGGGAACTATGGCTACACCTTC. Amino acid sequence: CSGEGNYGYTF.

The chain combines TRBV4-3 with TRBJ2-7; 10 bases align to TRBD2. V shed 4 bases, J shed 0 bases, and the junction held 9 bases outside the gene matches. The CDR3 contains 17 residues. The germline CDR1 and CDR2 sequences are LGHNA and YSLEER. CDR3 protein: CASSRELTSGLSYEQYF. CDR3 sequence (DNA): TGCGCCAGCAGCCGGGAACTGACTAGCGGGCTCTCCTACGAGCAGTACTTC.

The V gene is TRBV7-9, the J gene TRBJ1-3, with TRBD1 identical over 8 bases. CDR3 length: 14 residues. The V gene end was trimmed by 5 bases and the J gene end by 3 bases; junction bases not matched to a gene: 3. The V gene's germline CDR1 is SEHNR and CDR2 FQNEAQ (reference sequence). The DNA of the CDR3 is TGTGCCAGCAGCCCGGACAGGGTTGGAAACACCATATATTTT. It yields the protein CASSPDRVGNTIYF.

The chain links TRBV2 to TRBJ2-4, with D perhaps TRBD1 (5 bases). Trimming pared 9 bases from V and 0 bases from J, leaving 15 bases between. The CDR3 has 15 amino acids. Looked up from germline, CDR1 is SNHLY and CDR2 is FYNNEI. CDR3 nucleotides: TGTGCCAGTCGACAGTTTTTAGTAGCCAAAAACATTCAGTACTTC. Protein product: CASRQFLVAKNIQYF.

This clone was seen more than once but under ten times. V is TRBV10-3 and J is TRBJ2-3; D is unclear. V was clipped by 3 bases and J by 2 bases, with 6 bases between them. Germline-derived CDR1 and CDR2 are ENHRY and SYGVKD. This CDR3 comprises 13 residues. The CDR3 sequence is CAISDGTTDTQYF. The CDR3, as DNA: TGTGCCATCAGTGACGGAACCACAGATACGCAGTATTTT.

This clone was detected only a few times. In DNA form, the CDR3 reads TGTGCCAGCAGAAGGTCCGGCACAACTAGCGGACCCAATGAGCAGTTCTTC. Translating gives CASRRSGTTSGPNEQFF. The chain uses TRBV7-2 and TRBJ2-1; 8 nucleotides line up with TRBD2. The trim removed 6 bases at V and 6 bases at J, leaving 16 bases unmatched. Germline V CDR1 and CDR2: SGHTA, FQGNSA. The CDR3 runs to 17 residues.

This clone has only a few counts. The genes are TRBV4-2 and TRBJ2-3; 13 bases are a match to TRBD2. The CDR3 covers 18 residues. V trimming: 1 base; J trimming: 0 bases; junction bases outside the gene matches: 4. Per germline, CDR1 LGHNA and CDR2 YNFKEQ. The CDR3 loop is CASSQGTSGGPSTDTQYF. The CDR3 DNA is TGTGCCAGCAGCCAAGGGACTAGCGGGGGCCCTAGCACAGATACGCAGTATTTT.

V usage is TRBV7-8 and J usage is TRBJ2-7, with 7 bases lining up with TRBD1. This CDR3 comprises 15 residues. Germline V lookup: CDR1 SGHVS, CDR2 FQNEAQ. Losses at the gene ends were 5 bases for V and 3 bases for J; bases not matched to a gene: 10. In DNA, the CDR3 is TGTGCCAGCAGCCCTTACCGGGACAGACTCTACGAGCAGTACTTC. Translation gives CASSPYRDRLYEQYF.

This clone has a handful of counts. The J gene is TRBJ2-7, the V gene TRBV7-2, with D hard to call. The CDR3 runs to 14 residues. Trimming removed 4 bases from V and 4 bases from J, with 14 bases in between. Germline CDR1 SGHTA, CDR2 FQGNSA. The CDR3: CASSYEAVIYEQYF. CDR3 bases: TGTGCCAGCAGCTACGAGGCAGTCATTTACGAGCAGTACTTC.

This clone was detected a few times. The chain uses TRBV7-3 and TRBJ2-3; D call uncertain. The CDR3 sequence is 14 residues long. V lost 5 bases and J 3 bases, leaving 12 bases between the germline ends. Germline-derived CDR1 and CDR2 are SGHTA and FQGTGA. The CDR3 DNA sequence: TGTGCCAGCAGCCTCACCCCCCCTACAGATACGCAGTATTTT. It translates to CASSLTPPTDTQYF.

The J gene is TRBJ2-1, the V gene TRBV7-2; 8 positions agree with TRBD1. V lost 6 bases to trimming and J lost 8 bases; unmatched junction nucleotides: 9. Germline V gene lookup returns CDR1 SGHTA and CDR2 FQGNSA. The CDR3 runs 14 residues. The DNA for the CDR3 is TGTGCCAGCAGACTGGACAGGGCCAGCGATGAGCAGTTCTTC. Its translation: CASRLDRASDEQFF.

The chain joins TRBV4-3 to TRBJ2-1; D remains unclear. The ends were cut back, 0 bases at V and 0 bases at J, with 15 bases in the middle. CDR1 LGHNA and CDR2 YSLEER come from the germline V gene. This CDR3 has 18 residues. CDR3 nucleotides: TGCGCCAGCAGCCAAGATCCGATTTTTCGTTTCTCCTACAATGAGCAGTTCTTC. Translated, it gives CASSQDPIFRFSYNEQFF.

Only a few counts were recorded for this clone. The chain is built from TRBV27 and TRBJ2-3; no definite D call. CDR3 size: 18 residues. V was cut by 3 bases and J by 0 bases, with 19 bases left in between. Germline V CDR1 and CDR2: MNHEY, SMNVEV (reference sequence). Written as DNA, the CDR3 is TGTGCCAGCAGTTTCCATAACCTGGCCTCCCCTAGCACAGATACGCAGTATTTT. Residues: CASSFHNLASPSTDTQYF.

This chain connects TRBV7-2 to TRBJ1-2; 7 bases align to TRBD1. The J segment lost 4 bases and the V segment lost 5 bases, leaving 7 bases of the junction unmatched. The CDR3 is made up of 14 amino acids. CDR1 and CDR2 (germline): SGHTA, FQGNSA. The CDR3 is CASSTTGWSYGYTF. For the CDR3, the DNA is TGTGCCAGCAGCACGACAGGGTGGAGCTATGGCTACACCTTC.